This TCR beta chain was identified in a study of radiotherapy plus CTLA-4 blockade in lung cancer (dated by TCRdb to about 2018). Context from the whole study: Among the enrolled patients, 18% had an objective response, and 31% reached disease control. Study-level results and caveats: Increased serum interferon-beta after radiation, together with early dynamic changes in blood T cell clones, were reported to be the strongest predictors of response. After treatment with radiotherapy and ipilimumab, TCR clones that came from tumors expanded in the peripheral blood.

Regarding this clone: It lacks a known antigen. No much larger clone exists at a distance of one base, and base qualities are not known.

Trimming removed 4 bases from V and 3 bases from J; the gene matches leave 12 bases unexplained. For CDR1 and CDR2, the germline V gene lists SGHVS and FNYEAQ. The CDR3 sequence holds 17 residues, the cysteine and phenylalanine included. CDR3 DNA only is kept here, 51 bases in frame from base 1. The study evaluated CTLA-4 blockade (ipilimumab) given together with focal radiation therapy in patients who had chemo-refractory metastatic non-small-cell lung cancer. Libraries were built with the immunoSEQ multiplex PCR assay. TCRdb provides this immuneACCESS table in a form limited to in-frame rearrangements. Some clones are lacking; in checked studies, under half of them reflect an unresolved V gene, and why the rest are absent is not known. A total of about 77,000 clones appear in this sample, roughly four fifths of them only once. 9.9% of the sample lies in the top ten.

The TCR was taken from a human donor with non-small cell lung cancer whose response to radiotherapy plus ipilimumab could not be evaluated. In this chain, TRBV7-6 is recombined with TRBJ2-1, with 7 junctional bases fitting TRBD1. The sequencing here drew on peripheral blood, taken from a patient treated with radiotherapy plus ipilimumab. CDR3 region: CASSSHTGDSLYNEQFF. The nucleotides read TGTGCCAGCAGCTCCCACACTGGGGACAGCCTCTACAATGAGCAGTTCTTC.